This entry lists 29 T cell receptor beta chains sequenced from one sample in a study of blood T cell repertoires in COVID-19. Measured with immunoSEQ multiplex PCR; TCRdb has only the in-frame clones, and not every one. This table has 120,000 to 150,000 clones, more than 70% appearing once. Sequencing was done on a sample of peripheral blood. These receptors were taken from a human donor in a cohort sampled during active COVID-19.

The J gene is TRBJ2-5, the V gene TRBV6-5; 7 bases fit TRBD1. V trimming: 10 bases; J trimming: 4 bases; junction bases outside the gene matches: 12. CDR1 MNHEY and CDR2 SVGAGI come from the germline V gene. The CDR3 totals 14 residues. The DNA for the CDR3 is TGTGCCACCTTGCAGACAGGGAACGGAGAGACCCAGTACTTC. It yields the protein CATLQTGNGETQYF.

The chain combines TRBV3-1 (or the pseudogene TRBV3-2) with TRBJ2-7, with TRBD1 as a possible D gene (6 bases). The germline V gene has CDR1 LGHDT and CDR2 YNNKEL (reference sequence). This CDR3 region has 14 residues. Trimming removed 4 bases from V and 3 bases from J, with 13 bases in between. The CDR3: CASSPLGQNYEQYF. The CDR3 coding sequence is TGTGCCAGCAGCCCCCTCGGACAGAACTACGAGCAGTACTTC.

To note about this clone: One end of the junction varies from germline; a read error may be responsible. The chain joins TRBV11-1 to TRBJ2-2; 7 bases agree with TRBD2. The CDR3 sequence is 16 residues long. Germline CDR1 reads SGHAT; CDR2 reads FQDESV (reference sequence). In DNA form, the CDR3 reads TGTGCCAGCAGCGGCTTGGGGAGGGCTGGTACCGGGAAGCTGTTTTTT. Translated: CASSGLGRAGTGKLFF. Combining the CDR3 with reference TRBV11-1 and TRBJ2-2 gives the whole variable domain EAEVAQSPRYKITEKSQAVAFWCDPISGHATLYWYRQILGQGPELLVQFQDESVVDDSQLPKDRFSAERLKGVDSTLKIQPAELGDSAMYLCASSGLGRAGTGKLFFGEGSRLTVL.

This chain joins TRBV7-9 and TRBJ2-2; 9 positions agree with TRBD1. Germline loops: CDR1 SEHNR, CDR2 FQNEAQ (reference sequence). CDR3 length equals 15 residues. Trimming removed 5 bases from V and 1 base from J; junction bases left unmatched: 2. In DNA, the CDR3 is TGTGCCAGCAGCCCGGGACAGGGGAACACCGGGGAGCTGTTTTTT. It codes for CASSPGQGNTGELFF. Supplemented by reference TRBV7-9 and TRBJ2-2, the full variable domain reads DTGVSQNPRHKITKRGQNVTFRCDPISEHNRLYWYRQTLGQGPEFLTYFQNEAQLEKSRLLSDRFSAERPKGSFSTLEIQRTEQGDSAMYLCASSPGQGNTGELFFGEGSRLTVL.

V is TRBV19 and J is TRBJ2-7; TRBD1 matches 9 bases. Trimming took 7 bases from V and 0 from J; bases not matched to a gene: 7. The CDR3 length is 15 residues. Germline assignment: CDR1 LNHDA and CDR2 SQIVND (reference sequence). CDR3 loop: CASKIPGQGSYEQYF. The CDR3 DNA sequence: TGTGCCAGTAAGATACCGGGACAGGGCTCCTACGAGCAGTACTTC.

This chain connects TRBV10-3 to TRBJ2-3, with 8 bases aligning to TRBD2. CDR3 size: 14 residues. J gave up 6 bases and V 2 bases, and 4 bases lay outside the gene matches. Germline V gene sequence: CDR1 ENHRY, CDR2 SYGVKD. The CDR3 spells CAISEAGGADTQYF. CDR3 in DNA: TGTGCCATCAGTGAGGCGGGGGGAGCTGATACGCAGTATTTT.

The chain recombines TRBV3-1 (or the pseudogene TRBV3-2) with TRBJ2-3; D not resolved. Between the trimmed V and J ends, which lost 1 base and 2 bases, there was a span of 4 bases. The CDR3 runs to 13 residues. Germline loops: CDR1 LGHDT, CDR2 YNNKEL (reference sequence). The CDR3 DNA sequence: TGTGCCAGCAGCCAAGCAGTCACAGATACGCAGTATTTT. This encodes CASSQAVTDTQYF.

V is TRBV5-6 and J is TRBJ1-5, with TRBD1 identical over 7 bases. The CDR3 totals 15 residues. The V segment lost 4 bases and the J segment 2 bases; nucleotides outside the gene matches: 6. CDR1 is SGHDT and CDR2 is YYEEEE in the germline V gene. The CDR3 sequence: CASSLQGQGNQPQHF. The CDR3 nucleotides are TGTGCCAGCAGCCTCCAAGGACAGGGCAATCAGCCCCAGCATTTT.

The chain recombines TRBV5-1 with TRBJ2-1; 8 bases line up with TRBD2. The germline V gene encodes CDR1 SGHRS and CDR2 YFSETQ. V gave up 4 bases and J gave up 5 bases; unmatched junction bases: 5. The CDR3 runs 14 residues. In nucleotides, the CDR3 is TGCGCCAGCAGCGGAAAACTAGCGGACAATGAGCAGTTCTTC. This codes for CASSGKLADNEQFF.

V and J are TRBV3-1 (or the pseudogene TRBV3-2) and TRBJ1-2; 11 bases fit TRBD1. The CDR3 length is 16 residues. Trimming cost V 4 bases and J 5 bases; bases outside gene matches: 9. The germline gives CDR1 LGHDT, CDR2 YNNKEL (reference sequence). CDR3: CASSPPGQGASYGYTF. The CDR3 DNA sequence: TGTGCCAGCAGCCCCCCCGGACAGGGGGCGAGTTATGGCTACACCTTC.

V gene TRBV9 combines with J gene TRBJ1-2; 8 bases fit TRBD1. From germline, CDR1 is SGDLS and CDR2 YYNGEE. V shed 4 bases and J 6 bases; nucleotides not matched to a gene: 2. The CDR3 totals 12 residues. CDR3 bases: TGTGCCAGCAGCTCGACAGGGGATGGCTACACCTTC. It translates to CASSSTGDGYTF. Based on the CDR3 plus reference TRBV9 and TRBJ1-2, the full variable domain is DSGVTQTPKHLITATGQRVTLRCSPRSGDLSVYWYQQSLDQGLQFLIQYYNGEERAKGNILERFSAQQFPDLHSELNLSSLELGDSALYFCASSSTGDGYTFGSGTRLTVV.

This chain joins TRBV5-1 and TRBJ2-2, with D possibly TRBD1 on 6 matching bases. The V gene lost 4 bases and the J gene lost 4 bases, with 14 bases spanning the gap. Germline-derived CDR1 and CDR2 are SGHRS and YFSETQ. The CDR3 runs to 15 residues. As DNA, the CDR3 is TGCGCCAGCAGCCGGGACACCTTTCTCACCGGGGAGCTGTTTTTT. Translation: CASSRDTFLTGELFF.

The chain recombines TRBV5-1 with TRBJ2-5; 8 positions agree with TRBD2. CDR1 and CDR2 (germline): SGHRS, YFSETQ. This CDR3 contains 15 residues. Germline trimming cut 5 bases from V and 5 bases from J; bases unmatched to any gene: 11. CDR3 residues: CASSSVSGGQETQYF. In DNA, the CDR3 is TGCGCCAGCAGTTCTGTTTCGGGGGGGCAGGAGACCCAGTACTTC.

The V gene is TRBV29-1, the J gene TRBJ2-7; perhaps TRBD1 as D (6 bases). Germline lookup yields CDR1 SQVTM and CDR2 ANQGSEA. V was trimmed by 4 bases and J by 3 bases, leaving 13 bases between them. This CDR3 has 13 residues. CDR3 DNA: TGCAGCGTTGTTGTCACAGGGAGCTACGAGCAGTACTTC. Protein sequence: CSVVVTGSYEQYF.

This rearrangement joins TRBV15 to TRBJ1-3, with D unclear. CDR1 and CDR2 from the germline V gene are LNHNV and YYDKDF (reference sequence). V was shortened by 3 bases and J by 4 bases, with 19 bases between the two germline ends. The CDR3 length is 17 residues. DNA for the CDR3: TGTGCCACCAGCAGGACGCGGCTACTGAATGAAGGAAACACCATATATTTT. This codes for CATSRTRLLNEGNTIYF.

V is TRBV6-5 and J is TRBJ1-4; 7 bases match TRBD1. Looked up from germline, CDR1 is MNHEY and CDR2 is SVGAGI. The CDR3 totals 13 residues. After removal of 6 bases from V and 4 bases from J, the junction contained 2 bases not matched to a gene. The CDR3 coding sequence is TGTGCCAGCAGCCGGGACAGTAATGAAAAACTGTTTTTT. Translating gives CASSRDSNEKLFF.

The rearrangement joins TRBV7-2 to TRBJ2-1; TRBD2 aligns across 8 bases. Germline V gives CDR1 SGHTA, CDR2 FQGNSA. V dropped 2 bases and J dropped 8; count of bases not matched to a gene: 11. The CDR3 totals 16 residues. The CDR3, as DNA: TGTGCCAGCAGCTTAACACTAGCGGATTTTACGGATGAGCAGTTCTTC. Its protein product is CASSLTLADFTDEQFF.

This clone occurred once. The same CDR3 arises from other DNA sequences in this sample as well. The chain combines TRBV2 with TRBJ1-3, with unresolved D. The CDR3 has 14 residues. Germline V gives CDR1 SNHLY, CDR2 FYNNEI. The V end was cut by 3 bases, the J end by 7 bases, with 13 bases between. CDR3 sequence: CASSDGRGDNTIYF. CDR3 DNA sequence: TGTGCCAGCAGTGACGGACGCGGGGATAACACCATATATTTT.

To note about this clone: The junction departs from germline at one end; a sequencing error may be responsible. V and J are TRBV11-3 and TRBJ1-1; D call uncertain. This CDR3 comprises 13 residues. The V gene's germline CDR1 is SGHNT and CDR2 YENEEA. CDR3 DNA: TGTGCCAGCAGCTTTAAAGTGAACACGGAAGCTTTCTTT. It is translated as CASSFKVNTEAFF.

The rearrangement joins TRBV5-6 to TRBJ1-1, with a weak D call TRBD1 (5 bases). The length of the CDR3 is 15 residues. Germline V CDR1 and CDR2: SGHDT, YYEEEE. V was shortened by 0 bases and J by 1 base, with 10 bases between the two germline ends. The CDR3 DNA sequence: TGTGCCAGCAGCTTGGATACAGGATCGAACACTGAAGCTTTCTTT. Encoded protein: CASSLDTGSNTEAFF.

V and J are TRBV5-4 and TRBJ2-2; D gene ambiguous. V gave up 4 bases and J gave up 6 bases, with 13 bases separating them. The CDR3 loop spans 14 amino acids. The V gene's germline CDR1 is SGHNT and CDR2 YYREEE (reference sequence). The CDR3 sequence is CASSPGPGSGELFF. As DNA, the CDR3 is TGTGCCAGCAGCCCGGGTCCCGGATCCGGGGAGCTGTTTTTT.

The rearrangement links TRBV25-1 to TRBJ2-1; 11 bases align to TRBD1. Germline V gives CDR1 MGHDK, CDR2 SYGVNS. This CDR3 region has 17 residues. V shed 3 bases, J shed 6 bases, and the junction held 10 bases outside the gene matches. The CDR3 DNA reads as TGTGCCAGCAGTGATCTAATCGGACAGGGGGCTACCAATGAGCAGTTCTTC. Translation gives CASSDLIGQGATNEQFF.

The chain carries TRBV11-2 and TRBJ2-1; 9 bases agree with TRBD2. This CDR3 spans 15 amino acids. V gave up 5 bases and J gave up 6 bases; unmatched junction bases: 8. Germline values: CDR1 SGHAT, CDR2 FQNNGV. For the CDR3, the DNA is TGTGCCAGCAGCCTAGGGGCGGGGGGGATCAATGAGCAGTTCTTC. It specifies CASSLGAGGINEQFF.

The J gene is TRBJ1-3, the V gene TRBV30; D is uncertain. V lost 3 bases, J lost 2 bases, and 8 bases lay in between. The CDR3 runs to 13 residues. CDR1 is GTSNPN, CDR2 SVGIG, per germline (reference sequence). CDR3: CAWRSGAGNTIYF. CDR3 nucleotides: TGTGCCTGGAGGTCCGGTGCTGGAAACACCATATATTTT.

The chain uses TRBV5-4 and TRBJ1-1, with 9 nucleotides matching TRBD1. Germline assignment: CDR1 SGHNT and CDR2 YYREEE (reference sequence). J gave up 4 bases and V 5 bases, and 6 bases lay outside the gene matches. The CDR3 has 14 amino acids. CDR3 sequence (DNA): TGTGCCAGCAGTCCTACAGGGGGCCCCACTGAAGCTTTCTTT. Encoded protein: CASSPTGGPTEAFF.

J is TRBJ1-1 and V is TRBV3-1 (or the pseudogene TRBV3-2); 8 bases map to TRBD1. V dropped 6 bases and J dropped 1; count of bases not matched to a gene: 4. Germline CDR1 and CDR2: LGHDT and YNNKEL (reference sequence). CDR3 size: 14 residues. The CDR3 loop reads CASRQGASNTEAFF. CDR3 DNA sequence: TGTGCCAGCAGGCAGGGGGCGTCGAACACTGAAGCTTTCTTT.

This clone came up many times. The J gene is TRBJ2-4, the V gene TRBV29-1, with TRBD2 matching 13 bases. V shed 7 bases and J 8 bases; nucleotides not matched to a gene: 11. The germline V gene has CDR1 SQVTM and CDR2 ANQGSEA. CDR3 length equals 15 residues. In DNA, the CDR3 is TGCAGCGCGCTCGGACTAGCGGGGGACCTGTACATTCAGTACTTC. Its translation: CSALGLAGDLYIQYF.

This chain joins TRBV2 and TRBJ1-1, with D maybe TRBD1 (5 bases). V lost 11 bases and J 0 bases, leaving 13 bases between the germline ends. CDR1 is SNHLY and CDR2 is FYNNEI in the germline V gene. The CDR3 has 13 residues. CDR3 sequence: CAWGTEMNTEAFF. The DNA of the CDR3 is TGTGCCTGGGGCACAGAAATGAACACTGAAGCTTTCTTT.

The V and J genes are TRBV10-3 and TRBJ1-3, with TRBD1 identical over 7 bases. The CDR3 spans 14 residues. V trimming: 3 bases; J trimming: 2 bases; junction bases outside the gene matches: 1. Germline CDR1 reads ENHRY; CDR2 reads SYGVKD. CDR3: CAISEGTAGNTIYF. The CDR3 DNA is TGTGCCATCAGTGAAGGGACAGCTGGAAACACCATATATTTT.